The 14 T cell receptor beta chains presented below share a single source sample, sequenced in a study of blood T cell repertoires in COVID-19. Using immunoSEQ multiplex PCR, the repertoire was profiled, and TCRdb retains in-frame clones only, with some absent. The table records about 88,000 clones, roughly 87% of them present only once. Specimen: peripheral blood. These receptors came from a male donor with acute or convalescent COVID-19.

This clone was recorded only once. The V gene is TRBV21-1, the J gene TRBJ2-3; the table's TRBD1 call for D was not verified on the DNA. TRBV21-1 is deemed a pseudogene. The CDR3 contains 15 residues. The CDR3, as DNA: TGTGCCAGCAGCAAAGTTAGGGGCGCTGGCCAGGCGCAGTATTTT. This codes for CASSKVRGAGQAQYF.

The chain is built from TRBV2 and TRBJ1-1; D perhaps matches TRBD1 (6 bases). The CDR3 is 14 amino acids. Germline V gene sequence: CDR1 SNHLY, CDR2 FYNNEI. V lost 0 bases, J lost 11 bases, and 16 bases lay in between. This CDR3 reads CASSEAGQSGEAFF. CDR3 nucleotide sequence: TGTGCCAGCAGTGAAGCCGGACAGTCCGGAGAGGCTTTCTTT. Supplemented by reference TRBV2 and TRBJ1-1, the full variable domain reads EPEVTQTPSHQVTQMGQEVILRCVPISNHLYFYWYRQILGQKVEFLVSFYNNEISEKSEIFDDQFSVERPDGSNFTLKIRSTKLEDSAMYFCASSEAGQSGEAFFGQGTRLTVV.

The CDR3, as DNA: TGTGCCAGCCGCCCCCCGGGTTCTGAGCAGTACTTC. As protein: CASRPPGSEQYF. The chain is built from TRBV6-5 and TRBJ2-7, with D unclear. Per the germline V gene, CDR1 is MNHEY and CDR2 is SVGAGI. V lost 8 bases and J lost 7, with 15 bases in between. This CDR3 comprises 12 residues.

This chain joins TRBV18 and TRBJ2-1; 9 bases are a match to TRBD2. Trimming at V came to 6 bases and at J to 3 bases, leaving 6 bases not matched to a gene. CDR1 and CDR2 (germline): KGHSH, LQKENI. The CDR3 is 15 amino acids. The CDR3 protein is CASSSSSGDYNEQFF. The CDR3 bases are TGTGCCAGCTCGTCCTCTAGCGGGGACTACAATGAGCAGTTCTTC.

This clone was detected only a few times. The chain combines TRBV7-2 with TRBJ1-5; 8 bases match TRBD1. CDR1 is SGHTA and CDR2 is FQGNSA in the germline V gene. The CDR3 loop spans 16 amino acids. J was trimmed by 9 bases and V by 1 base; bases with no gene match: 11. CDR3 DNA sequence: TGTGCCAGCAGCTTAGAGGGGGGACAGGCAGGCACGCCCCAGCATTTT. It is translated as CASSLEGGQAGTPQHF.

The genes are TRBV29-1 and TRBJ2-3; TRBD2 aligns across 11 bases. The CDR3 is 13 residues long. V lost 6 bases to trimming and J lost 3 bases; unmatched junction nucleotides: 2. Germline CDR1 and CDR2: SQVTM and ANQGSEA. Here the CDR3 DNA reads TGCAGCGTAATAGCGGGAGGGACAGATACGCAGTATTTT. Protein: CSVIAGGTDTQYF.

The chain is built from TRBV6-5 and TRBJ1-2; weak D call: TRBD1 (5 bases). V was pared by 2 bases and J by 2 bases, with 9 bases between. Germline V lookup: CDR1 MNHEY, CDR2 SVGAGI. The CDR3 runs to 14 residues. CDR3 bases: TGTGCCAGCAGTTACCAACGACAGAACTATGGCTACACCTTC. Protein: CASSYQRQNYGYTF.

The chain joins TRBV5-1 to TRBJ2-3, with 7 nucleotides matching TRBD2. Germline lookup yields CDR1 SGHRS and CDR2 YFSETQ. Trimming removed 6 bases from V and 0 bases from J; junction bases left unmatched: 7. This CDR3 contains 15 residues. CDR3 DNA: TGCGCCAGCACGTTTTCGGGGGGTAGCACAGATACGCAGTATTTT. Amino acids: CASTFSGGSTDTQYF.

The chain combines TRBV7-2 with TRBJ2-5; 10 positions agree with TRBD2. The CDR3 is made up of 17 amino acids. Losses at the gene ends were 3 bases for V and 3 bases for J; bases not matched to a gene: 10. CDR1 and CDR2 from the germline V gene are SGHTA and FQGNSA. The CDR3 is CASSFQAPLAGEETQYF. The DNA for the CDR3 is TGTGCCAGCAGCTTTCAGGCCCCGCTAGCGGGGGAAGAGACCCAGTACTTC.

The genes are TRBV6-5 and TRBJ1-3, with TRBD1 matching over 8 bases. Unmatched junction bases numbered 4, after V lost 8 bases and J lost 1 base. CDR1 MNHEY and CDR2 SVGAGI come from the germline V gene. The CDR3 consists of 14 residues. Here the CDR3 DNA reads TGTGCCAGCCAGGGGGCTGTTTCTGGAAACACCATATATTTT. Protein: CASQGAVSGNTIYF.

V usage is TRBV2 and J usage is TRBJ1-2; D gene unclear. The germline V gene has CDR1 SNHLY and CDR2 FYNNEI. V dropped 4 bases and J dropped 4 bases, with 13 bases sitting between them. The CDR3 sequence is 14 residues long. The DNA for the CDR3 is TGTGCCAGCAGTGCAGGAGGAACGGGCTATGGCTACACCTTC. As protein: CASSAGGTGYGYTF.

This clone was counted between two and nine times. The rearrangement links TRBV5-4 to TRBJ2-7; 12 bases map to TRBD2. Germline CDR1 reads SGHNT; CDR2 reads YYREEE (reference sequence). The CDR3 totals 15 residues. V lost 4 bases to trimming and J lost 2 bases; unmatched junction nucleotides: 4. The CDR3 spells CASSAASGGAYEQYF. For the CDR3, the DNA is TGTGCCAGCAGCGCCGCTAGCGGGGGGGCCTACGAGCAGTACTTC. The complete variable domain, with remaining parts taken from reference TRBV5-4 and TRBJ2-7, reads ETGVTQSPTHLIKTRGQQVTLRCSSQSGHNTVSWYQQALGQGPQFIFQYYREEENGRGNFPPRFSGLQFPNYSSELNVNALELDDSALYLCASSAASGGAYEQYFGPGTRLTVT.

V gene TRBV5-1 combines with J gene TRBJ2-2, with D possibly TRBD1 on 5 matching bases. Germline loops: CDR1 SGHRS, CDR2 YFSETQ. V lost 1 base, J lost 8 bases, and 12 bases lay in between. This CDR3 spans 14 amino acids. DNA of the CDR3: TGCGCCAGCAGCTTGCAAGGGGCGTCAGGGGAGCTGTTTTTT. Encoded protein: CASSLQGASGELFF.

A remark on this clone: Other nucleotide sequences in the sample specify the same CDR3. The chain carries TRBV19 and TRBJ1-2, with 7 positions matching TRBD1. Germline values: CDR1 LNHDA, CDR2 SQIVND (reference sequence). The junction had 1 base not matched to a gene; V was cut back by 4 bases and J by 5 bases. This CDR3 has 12 residues. The CDR3 DNA is TGTGCCAGTAGTACGACAGGGTATGGCTACACCTTC. It translates to CASSTTGYGYTF.